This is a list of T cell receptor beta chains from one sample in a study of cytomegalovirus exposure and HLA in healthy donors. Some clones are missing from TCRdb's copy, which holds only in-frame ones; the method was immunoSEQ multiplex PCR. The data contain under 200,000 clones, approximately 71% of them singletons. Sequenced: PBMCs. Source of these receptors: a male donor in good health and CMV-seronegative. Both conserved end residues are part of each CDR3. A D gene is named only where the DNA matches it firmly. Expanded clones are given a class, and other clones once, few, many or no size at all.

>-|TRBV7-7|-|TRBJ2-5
CASTPAWEKTQYF
TGTGCCAGCACCCCCGCCTGGGAGAAGACCCAGTACTTC
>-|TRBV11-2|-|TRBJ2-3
CASSLDRGGVYTDTQYF
TGTGCCAGCAGCTTAGATCGAGGCGGGGTCTACACAGATACGCAGTATTTT
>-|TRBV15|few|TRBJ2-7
CATSRVPSGEQYF
TGTGCCACCAGCAGAGTTCCCAGCGGAGAGCAGTACTTC
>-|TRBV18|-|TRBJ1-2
CASSPGEEDGYTF
TGTGCCAGCTCACCTGGCGAGGAAGATGGCTACACCTTC
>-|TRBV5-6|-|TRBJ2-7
CASSLGSSYEQYF
TGTGCCAGCAGCCTCGGGAGTTCTTACGAGCAGTACTTC
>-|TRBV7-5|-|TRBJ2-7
CARSLASGSGESNEQYF
TGTGCCAGAAGCTTAGCGAGTGGGTCAGGGGAATCCAACGAGCAGTACTTC
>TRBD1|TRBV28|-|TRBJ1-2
CASSSQGTGGVGGYTF
TGTGCCAGCAGTTCCCAGGGGACAGGGGGAGTGGGAGGCTACACCTTC
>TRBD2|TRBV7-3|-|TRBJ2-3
CASSLIILAGYTDTQYF
TGTGCCAGCAGCTTAATAATCCTAGCGGGCTACACAGATACGCAGTATTTT
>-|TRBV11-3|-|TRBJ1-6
CASSVDRLSPLHF
TGTGCCAGCAGCGTAGACAGACTATCACCCCTCCACTTT
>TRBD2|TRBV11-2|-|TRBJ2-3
CASSSRSRGEGRDTQYF
TGTGCCAGCAGCTCCCGTTCTCGGGGGGAAGGGAGAGATACGCAGTATTTT
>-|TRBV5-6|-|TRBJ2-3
CASSFGDTQYF
TGTGCCAGCAGCTTCGGGGATACGCAGTATTTT
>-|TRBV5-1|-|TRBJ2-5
CASSLGGTQRETQYF
TGCGCCAGCAGCTTGGGCGGGACCCAAAGGGAGACCCAGTACTTC
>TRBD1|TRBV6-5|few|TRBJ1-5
CASSRDRANQPQHF
TGTGCCAGCAGTCGGGACAGGGCGAATCAGCCCCAGCATTTT
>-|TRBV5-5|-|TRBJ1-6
CASSQDLEIPPLHF
TGTGCCAGCAGCCAGGATTTGGAAATCCCACCCCTCCACTTT
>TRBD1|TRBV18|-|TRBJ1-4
CASSPRGPDSGEKLFF
TGTGCCAGCTCACCCAGGGGGCCTGATAGCGGTGAAAAACTGTTTTTT
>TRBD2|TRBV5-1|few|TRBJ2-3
CASRVAGHFTDTQYF
TGCGCCAGCAGGGTAGCGGGGCACTTCACAGATACGCAGTATTTT
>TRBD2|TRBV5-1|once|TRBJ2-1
CASSLGKGLAGGPASYNEQFF
TGCGCCAGCAGCTTGGGAAAAGGACTAGCGGGGGGGCCTGCCTCCTACAATGAGCAGTTCTTC
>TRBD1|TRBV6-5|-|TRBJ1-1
CASGRTGGRNTEAFF
TGTGCCAGCGGGAGGACAGGGGGGAGGAACACTGAAGCTTTCTTT
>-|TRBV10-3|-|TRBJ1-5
CAISELQGNNQPQHF
TGTGCCATCAGTGAGTTACAGGGCAACAATCAGCCCCAGCATTTT
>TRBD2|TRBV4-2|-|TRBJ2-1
CASSQDGLAGGRNEQFF
TGTGCCAGCAGCCAAGACGGGCTAGCGGGGGGGAGAAATGAGCAGTTCTTC
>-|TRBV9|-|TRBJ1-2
CASTATTANYGYTF
TGTGCCAGCACCGCAACCACAGCTAACTATGGCTACACCTTC